The next 28 T cell receptor beta chains were all read from a single sample in a study of blood T cell repertoires in COVID-19. Clones were sequenced by immunoSEQ multiplex PCR, and TCRdb holds only the in-frame ones, with some missing. The sample consists of 250,000 to 400,000 clones, about nine tenths of them appearing once. Sequencing was done on a sample of peripheral blood. The receptors stem from a woman aged 30 to 39 with COVID-19, enrolled during active disease.

This sequence joins TRBV11-2 and TRBJ2-7, with TRBD2 as a possible D gene (5 bases). Germline loops: CDR1 SGHAT, CDR2 FQNNGV. V lost 5 bases, J lost 1 base, and 12 bases lay in between. This CDR3 region has 14 residues. CDR3 residues: CASSPSSGSYEQYF. The CDR3 coding sequence is TGTGCCAGCAGCCCATCTTCGGGGTCCTACGAGCAGTACTTC. Together with reference TRBV11-2 and TRBJ2-7, the CDR3 gives the full variable domain: EAGVAQSPRYKIIEKRQSVAFWCNPISGHATLYWYQQILGQGPKLLIQFQNNGVVDDSQLPKDRFSAERLKGVDSTLKIQPAKLEDSAVYLCASSPSSGSYEQYFGPGTRLTVT.

The genes are TRBV9 and TRBJ2-1; TRBD1 matches 7 bases. The CDR3 length is 16 residues. From germline, CDR1 is SGDLS and CDR2 YYNGEE. V trimming: 3 bases; J trimming: 0 bases; junction bases outside the gene matches: 6. The CDR3 protein is CASSGDRASSYNEQFF. DNA of the CDR3: TGTGCCAGCAGCGGCGACAGGGCAAGCTCCTACAATGAGCAGTTCTTC.

The chain recombines TRBV9 with TRBJ2-4; TRBD2 might be the D (6 bases). Trimming took 3 bases from V and 6 from J, leaving 13 bases between them. This CDR3 has 14 amino acids. CDR1 SGDLS and CDR2 YYNGEE come from the germline V gene. In DNA form, the CDR3 reads TGTGCCAGCAGCGGATCTAGCGCAGGAAACATTCAGTACTTC. Translation: CASSGSSAGNIQYF. Together with reference TRBV9 and TRBJ2-4, the CDR3 gives the full variable domain: DSGVTQTPKHLITATGQRVTLRCSPRSGDLSVYWYQQSLDQGLQFLIQYYNGEERAKGNILERFSAQQFPDLHSELNLSSLELGDSALYFCASSGSSAGNIQYFGAGTRLSVL.

This chain connects TRBV19 to TRBJ1-3; the match to TRBD1 covers 8 bases. This CDR3 has 15 amino acids. V lost 5 bases to trimming and J lost 3 bases; unmatched junction nucleotides: 6. The germline V gene encodes CDR1 LNHDA and CDR2 SQIVND (reference sequence). The CDR3, as DNA: TGTGCCAGTAGTTTGGACAGGGAATTTGGAAACACCATATATTTT. As protein: CASSLDREFGNTIYF.

The rearrangement uses TRBV18 and TRBJ2-2, with 7 bases identical to TRBD1. The CDR3 is made up of 18 amino acids. Trimming removed 3 bases from V and 1 base from J; junction bases left unmatched: 11. Germline V gene data show CDR1 as KGHSH and CDR2 as LQKENI. CDR3 nucleotides: TGTGCCAGCTCACCGCGCCGGGACAGAGTCGAGAACACCGGGGAGCTGTTTTTT. It specifies CASSPRRDRVENTGELFF. The whole variable domain, filled in from reference TRBV18 and TRBJ2-2, reads NAGVMQNPRHLVRRRGQEARLRCSPMKGHSHVYWYRQLPEEGLKFMVYLQKENIIDESGMPKERFSAEFPKEGPSILRIQQVVRGDSAAYFCASSPRRDRVENTGELFFGEGSRLTVL.

Comment on this clone: In the same sample, other DNA sequences code for this CDR3. V and J are TRBV7-3 and TRBJ1-1; possible D gene TRBD1, 6 bases. CDR1 and CDR2 (germline): SGHTA, FQGTGA. V gave up 3 bases and J gave up 4 bases, with 9 bases separating them. The CDR3 totals 13 residues. The CDR3 nucleotides are TGTGCCAGCAGCTTGGGGGCGGGCACTGAAGCTTTCTTT. Protein sequence: CASSLGAGTEAFF.

The chain joins TRBV11-2 to TRBJ2-7; the D gene is possibly TRBD2 (6 bases). The length of the CDR3 is 15 residues. Germline V gene sequence: CDR1 SGHAT, CDR2 FQNNGV. The V gene lost 3 bases and the J gene lost 7 bases, with 19 bases spanning the gap. The CDR3 DNA reads as TGTGCCAGCAGCTTTTTAGGCCCGGGCGCGGGAGAGCAGTACTTC. Amino acids: CASSFLGPGAGEQYF.

The V call is TRBV5-6, the J call TRBJ1-2, with TRBD1 matching over 7 bases. J gave up 8 bases and V 4 bases, and 11 bases lay outside the gene matches. This CDR3 has 14 residues. Per the germline V gene, CDR1 is SGHDT and CDR2 is YYEEEE. The CDR3, as DNA: TGTGCCAGCAGCCAAAGACAGGGTTTGAGGGGCTACACCTTC. Protein product: CASSQRQGLRGYTF.

This clone was seen a handful of times. The chain recombines TRBV2 with TRBJ2-3, with 8 bases identical to TRBD1. V gave up 6 bases and J gave up 4 bases; unmatched junction bases: 6. Germline lookup yields CDR1 SNHLY and CDR2 FYNNEI. CDR3 length: 14 residues. The CDR3 DNA follows: TGTGCCAGCAGCACTGACAGGGGCGCAGATACGCAGTATTTT. This gives the protein CASSTDRGADTQYF.

The V and J genes are TRBV28 and TRBJ2-5, with 12 bases fitting TRBD1. CDR3 length: 15 residues. The J segment lost 4 bases and the V segment lost 2 bases, leaving 2 bases of the junction unmatched. The germline CDR1 and CDR2 sequences are MDHEN and SYDVKM. CDR3 residues: CASSLGDRGRETQYF. The CDR3 DNA sequence: TGTGCCAGCAGTTTAGGGGACAGGGGGCGAGAGACCCAGTACTTC.

The V gene is TRBV19, the J gene TRBJ1-1; D may be TRBD1 (6 bases). Trimming removed 4 bases at V and 3 bases at J, with 6 bases between. CDR1 and CDR2 from the germline V gene are LNHDA and SQIVND (reference sequence). The CDR3 covers 12 residues. Written as DNA, the CDR3 is TGTGCCAGTAGTACAGGGGACACTGAAGCTTTCTTT. Protein sequence: CASSTGDTEAFF.

The chain is built from TRBV5-1 and TRBJ2-7, with TRBD2 matching over 7 bases. CDR1 SGHRS and CDR2 YFSETQ come from the germline V gene. The CDR3 length is 14 residues. The V gene end was trimmed by 4 bases and the J gene end by 2 bases; junction bases not matched to a gene: 6. In nucleotides, the CDR3 is TGCGCCAGCAGCCCTCAGGCGGGGGCCTACGAGCAGTACTTC. Translation gives CASSPQAGAYEQYF.

The CDR3 loop is CASSDLRQGLGSPLHF. CDR3 coding DNA: TGTGCCAGCAGTGACCTACGACAGGGCCTAGGATCACCCCTCCACTTT. The chain uses TRBV2 and TRBJ1-6, with 7 bases aligning to TRBD1. The J segment lost 10 bases and the V segment lost 3 bases, leaving 12 bases of the junction unmatched. This CDR3 is 16 amino acids long. Germline CDR1 is SNHLY and CDR2 is FYNNEI. The whole variable domain, remainder taken from reference TRBV2 and TRBJ1-6, is EPEVTQTPSHQVTQMGQEVILRCVPISNHLYFYWYRQILGQKVEFLVSFYNNEISEKSEIFDDQFSVERPDGSNFTLKIRSTKLEDSAMYFCASSDLRQGLGSPLHFGNGTRLTVT.

The table lists this clone with a count of one. CDR3 DNA sequence: TGTGCCAGTAGTATGTACTCTGACACTGAAGCTTTCTTT. As protein: CASSMYSDTEAFF. The J gene is TRBJ1-1, the V gene TRBV19; D not resolved. Trimming shortened V by 3 bases and J by 3 bases, and 8 bases separated the two germline ends. Germline loops: CDR1 LNHDA, CDR2 SQIVND (reference sequence). CDR3 size: 13 residues. The variable domain in full, with the rest retrieved from reference TRBV19 and TRBJ1-1, is DGGITQSPKYLFRKEGQNVTLSCEQNLNHDAMYWYRQDPGQGLRLIYYSQIVNDFQKGDIAEGYSVSREKKESFPLTVTSAQKNPTAFYLCASSMYSDTEAFFGQGTRLTVV.

The chain couples TRBV30 to TRBJ1-1; D remains unclear. This CDR3 is 12 amino acids long. Trimming stripped 1 base from V and 12 bases from J, with 15 bases between. CDR1 and CDR2 from the germline V gene are GTSNPN and SVGIG (reference sequence). CDR3 sequence (DNA): TGTGCCTGGAGTGATCTACAGTCGGAAACTTTCTTT. Protein: CAWSDLQSETFF.

This clone was counted between two and nine times. The chain combines TRBV18 with TRBJ1-5; D perhaps matches TRBD1 (6 bases). This CDR3 contains 17 residues. CDR1 and CDR2 from the germline V gene are KGHSH and LQKENI. V shed 4 bases and J shed 2 bases, with 18 bases lying between them. In DNA, the CDR3 is TGTGCCAGCTCACGAGTCAGGTTGGGACATGGCAATCAGCCCCAGCATTTT. This codes for CASSRVRLGHGNQPQHF.

J is TRBJ2-1 and V is TRBV7-6; 9 bases map to TRBD2. The trim removed 5 bases at V and 7 bases at J, leaving 9 bases unmatched. Per the germline V gene, CDR1 is SGHVS and CDR2 is FNYEAQ. The CDR3 contains 15 residues. The CDR3 sequence: CASSPSSGSGNEQFF. The CDR3 region has the DNA TGTGCCAGCAGCCCGAGTAGCGGGAGCGGAAATGAGCAGTTCTTC.

The rearrangement links TRBV4-2 to TRBJ1-2; TRBD1 might be the D (6 bases). The CDR3 contains 16 residues. The germline gives CDR1 LGHNA, CDR2 YNFKEQ. V lost 1 base, J lost 0 bases, and 12 bases lay in between. Here the CDR3 reads CASSQGGQGTNYGYTF. The CDR3 nucleotides read TGTGCCAGCAGCCAAGGGGGGCAGGGAACTAACTATGGCTACACCTTC.

Remarks on this clone: One end of the junction fails to match germline, which may point to a read error. The J gene is TRBJ1-4, the V gene TRBV18; D is ambiguous. The CDR3 loop spans 15 amino acids. CDR1 and CDR2 from the germline V gene are KGHSH and LQKENI. DNA for the CDR3: TGTGCCAGCTCGCCCTCGACGGAGGGTCGGGAAAAACTGATTTTT. Its translation: CASSPSTEGREKLIF.

The chain is built from TRBV3-1 (or the pseudogene TRBV3-2) and TRBJ1-1; D not resolved. Germline V gene data show CDR1 as LGHDT and CDR2 as YNNKEL (reference sequence). Between the trimmed V and J ends, which lost 3 bases and 3 bases, there was a span of 8 bases. The CDR3 is 13 residues long. The CDR3 DNA reads as TGTGCCAGCAGCCATAACATCGACACTGAAGCTTTCTTT. This gives the protein CASSHNIDTEAFF.

The J gene is TRBJ2-1, the V gene TRBV14, with 10 bases aligning to TRBD2. CDR1 is SGHDN and CDR2 is FVKESK in the germline V gene. Germline trimming cut 2 bases from V and 4 bases from J; bases unmatched to any gene: 2. This CDR3 has 15 residues. The CDR3 DNA sequence: TGTGCCAGCAGCCAAACACTAGCGGGATACAATGAGCAGTTCTTC. Its translation is CASSQTLAGYNEQFF.

The chain carries TRBV3-1 (or the pseudogene TRBV3-2) and TRBJ2-3; 9 positions agree with TRBD2. The junction had 4 bases not matched to a gene; V was cut back by 7 bases and J by 2 bases. This CDR3 has 14 residues. CDR1 LGHDT and CDR2 YNNKEL come from the germline V gene (reference sequence). This CDR3 is CASTSSGNTDTQYF. The CDR3 region has the DNA TGTGCCAGCACCTCTAGCGGGAACACAGATACGCAGTATTTT.

This clone was detected once. The chain combines TRBV27 with TRBJ2-3; tentative D call: TRBD2 (6 bases). Trimming pared 1 base from V and 2 bases from J, leaving 19 bases between. This CDR3 region has 18 residues. CDR1 MNHEY and CDR2 SMNVEV come from the germline V gene (reference sequence). The CDR3 sequence: CASSLYPARLDTTDTQYF. CDR3 in DNA: TGTGCCAGCAGTTTATATCCCGCGAGACTAGACACCACAGATACGCAGTATTTT.

The V and J genes are TRBV7-9 and TRBJ2-7, with D unresolved. V dropped 4 bases and J dropped 3 bases, with 7 bases sitting between them. CDR1 SEHNR and CDR2 FQNEAQ come from the germline V gene (reference sequence). This CDR3 region has 12 residues. The CDR3 here is CASSSSGYEQYF. CDR3 DNA: TGTGCCAGCAGCTCTAGTGGCTACGAGCAGTACTTC.

V usage is TRBV5-1 and J usage is TRBJ2-3; 10 bases are shared with TRBD1. CDR1 is SGHRS, CDR2 YFSETQ, per germline. This CDR3 is 15 amino acids long. After removal of 0 bases from V and 4 bases from J, the junction contained 2 bases not matched to a gene. The chain's CDR3 is CASSLGQGASDTQYF. The CDR3 DNA reads TGCGCCAGCAGCTTGGGACAGGGGGCGTCAGATACGCAGTATTTT.

This chain connects TRBV5-8 to TRBJ2-3; D is ambiguous. The germline CDR1 and CDR2 sequences are SGHTS and YDEGEE. V shed 0 bases and J shed 0 bases, with 8 bases lying between them. The CDR3 is made up of 15 amino acids. Here the CDR3 reads CASSLGSTSTDTQYF. Written as DNA, the CDR3 is TGTGCCAGCAGCTTGGGATCAACTAGCACAGATACGCAGTATTTT.

The chain employs TRBV3-1 (or the pseudogene TRBV3-2) and TRBJ2-2, with 7 bases matching TRBD1. The length of the CDR3 is 15 residues. Per the germline V gene, CDR1 is LGHDT and CDR2 is YNNKEL (reference sequence). Trimming cost V 4 bases and J 1 base; bases outside gene matches: 3. The chain's CDR3 is CASSRGQLNTGELFF. The CDR3 bases are TGTGCCAGCAGCCGGGGACAGTTGAACACCGGGGAGCTGTTTTTT.

This chain links TRBV6-4 with TRBJ2-3; 12 bases align to TRBD2. This CDR3 has 13 amino acids. From germline, CDR1 is MRHNA and CDR2 SNTAGT. V gave up 11 bases and J gave up 15 bases; unmatched junction bases: 15. For the CDR3, the DNA is TGTGCCGGGCCTTCTAGCGGGAGGGCAGAGCACTATTTT. This translates into CAGPSSGRAEHYF.